A single sample is the source of the 16 T cell receptor beta chains below, sequenced in a study of cytomegalovirus exposure and HLA in healthy donors. The PCR had 60 Vbeta and 13 Jbeta primers. Profiling relied on immunoSEQ multiplex PCR, and the TCRdb table lists in-frame clones only, not all of them. The table shows some 57,000 clones, with 89% occurring only once. The sequenced material came from PBMCs. These receptors were taken from a man younger than 40 in good health and CMV-seropositive.

The sample holds one count of this clone. V and J are TRBV6-6 and TRBJ1-5; D not certain. This CDR3 is 16 amino acids long. Germline assignment: CDR1 MNHNY and CDR2 SVGAGI (reference sequence). Trimming stripped 0 bases from V and 0 bases from J, with 9 bases between. The CDR3 sequence is CASSYSAVYSNQPQHF. The DNA of the CDR3 is TGTGCCAGCAGTTACTCGGCAGTGTATAGCAATCAGCCCCAGCATTTT.

This chain joins TRBV5-5 and TRBJ1-2, with a tentative D call TRBD1 (6 bases). The germline CDR1 and CDR2 sequences are SGHKS and YYEKEE (reference sequence). The CDR3 spans 17 residues. V lost 5 bases to trimming and J lost 4 bases, with 24 bases between them. The chain's CDR3 is CASRLTSIDTGLYGYTF. For the CDR3, the DNA is TGTGCCAGCAGGTTAACCTCCATAGACACAGGGCTCTATGGCTACACCTTC.

The chain joins TRBV4-2 to TRBJ2-1; a weak D match, TRBD2 (5 bases). Germline V gene lookup returns CDR1 LGHNA and CDR2 YNFKEQ. The CDR3 is 15 residues long. V dropped 5 bases and J dropped 0 bases, with 11 bases sitting between them. The CDR3, as DNA: TGTGCCAGCAGCTCACCTAGCCCCTCCTACAATGAGCAGTTCTTC. This translates into CASSSPSPSYNEQFF.

V is TRBV20-1 and J is TRBJ2-1; D is ambiguous. The germline CDR1 and CDR2 sequences are DFQATT and SNEGSKA (reference sequence). The CDR3 runs to 10 residues. V lost 5 bases and J 4 bases, leaving 3 bases between the germline ends. CDR3 coding DNA: TGCAGTGCTTCTTACAATGAGCAGTTCTTC. It is translated as CSASYNEQFF.

The gene calls are TRBV9 and TRBJ2-7; 9 bases match TRBD1. The CDR3 is made up of 14 amino acids. The germline V gene has CDR1 SGDLS and CDR2 YYNGEE. The V and J ends lost 3 bases and 9 bases, in that order; junction bases with no gene match: 10. In DNA form, the CDR3 reads TGTGCCAGCAGCGGTGTGGGACAGGGTGGATTGCAGTACTTC. It yields the protein CASSGVGQGGLQYF. Full variable domain (outside the CDR3, taken from reference TRBV9 and TRBJ2-7): DSGVTQTPKHLITATGQRVTLRCSPRSGDLSVYWYQQSLDQGLQFLIQYYNGEERAKGNILERFSAQQFPDLHSELNLSSLELGDSALYFCASSGVGQGGLQYFGPGTRLTVT.

V is TRBV5-1 and J is TRBJ2-7, with TRBD1 as a possible D gene (6 bases). The CDR3 contains 15 residues. Germline CDR1 reads SGHRS; CDR2 reads YFSETQ. V lost 0 bases, J lost 3 bases, and 13 bases lay in between. Written as DNA, the CDR3 is TGCGCCAGCAGCTTGGAATGGGGGCTTGGCTACGAGCAGTACTTC. Its protein product is CASSLEWGLGYEQYF.

The rearrangement uses TRBV6-5 and TRBJ1-2; D ambiguous. This CDR3 spans 14 amino acids. V was clipped by 4 bases and J by 2 bases, with 11 bases between them. Germline CDR1 MNHEY, CDR2 SVGAGI. The CDR3, as DNA: TGTGCCAGCAGTTCACGGGATGGCAACTATGGCTACACCTTC. Translated, it gives CASSSRDGNYGYTF.

The chain combines TRBV27 with TRBJ2-1; 7 nucleotides align to TRBD2. Germline lookup yields CDR1 MNHEY and CDR2 SMNVEV (reference sequence). Trimming removed 0 bases from V and 7 bases from J; junction bases left unmatched: 12. This CDR3 is built from 17 residues. The CDR3 loop is CASSLSGAGEKMNEQFF. CDR3 nucleotide sequence: TGTGCCAGCAGTTTATCGGGTGCGGGAGAGAAGATGAATGAGCAGTTCTTC.

This clone was seen more than once but under ten times. The chain carries TRBV5-1 and TRBJ2-7; TRBD1 matches 8 bases. CDR1 is SGHRS and CDR2 is YFSETQ in the germline V gene. The length of the CDR3 is 15 residues. The J segment lost 3 bases and the V segment lost 3 bases, leaving 8 bases of the junction unmatched. CDR3 sequence: CASSSTGGPDYEQYF. The CDR3 bases are TGCGCCAGCAGCTCCACAGGGGGACCCGACTACGAGCAGTACTTC.

The chain joins TRBV27 to TRBJ2-6, with TRBD1 matching over 8 bases. This CDR3 comprises 15 residues. The V segment lost 4 bases and the J segment 4 bases; nucleotides outside the gene matches: 3. Germline V gene lookup returns CDR1 MNHEY and CDR2 SMNVEV (reference sequence). CDR3 DNA sequence: TGTGCCAGCAGTTCCAGGGGGCTCGGGGCCAACGTCCTGACTTTC. Translation gives CASSSRGLGANVLTF.

The gene calls are TRBV30 and TRBJ2-3; tentative D call: TRBD2 (6 bases). Trimming cost V 0 bases and J 2 bases, with 24 bases left between them. The CDR3 has 19 amino acids. Germline loops: CDR1 GTSNPN, CDR2 SVGIG (reference sequence). The CDR3 spells CAWSVRSPWERAVTDTQYF. As DNA, the CDR3 is TGTGCCTGGAGTGTACGATCCCCCTGGGAGCGGGCCGTCACAGATACGCAGTATTTT.

The rearrangement joins TRBV18 to TRBJ2-7; 9 nucleotides match TRBD1. The V gene's germline CDR1 is KGHSH and CDR2 LQKENI. The V gene end was trimmed by 3 bases and the J gene end by 3 bases; junction bases not matched to a gene: 6. CDR3 length equals 15 residues. The CDR3 reads CASSPAGQGLYEQYF. Written as DNA, the CDR3 is TGTGCCAGCTCACCCGCCGGACAGGGGCTCTACGAGCAGTACTTC.

The chain couples TRBV10-3 to TRBJ2-3; TRBD1 might be the D (5 bases). V was shortened by 6 bases and J by 4 bases, with 8 bases between the two germline ends. The length of the CDR3 is 12 residues. Germline assignment: CDR1 ENHRY and CDR2 SYGVKD. The CDR3 DNA reads as TGTGCCATCAGGGACAACGCAGATACGCAGTATTTT. It specifies CAIRDNADTQYF.

This chain links TRBV11-3 with TRBJ2-3, with D uncertain. There are 12 residues in the CDR3. CDR1 and CDR2 (germline): SGHNT, YENEEA. Trimming took 5 bases from V and 8 from J, leaving 11 bases between them. DNA of the CDR3: TGTGCCAGCAGCCCTCCCTCGGGTACGCAGTATTTT. Residues: CASSPPSGTQYF.

The V call is TRBV19, the J call TRBJ2-7; 7 nucleotides agree with TRBD1. The germline V gene has CDR1 LNHDA and CDR2 SQIVND (reference sequence). The CDR3 is made up of 15 amino acids. The V segment lost 6 bases and the J segment 5 bases; nucleotides outside the gene matches: 13. CDR3 protein: CASRPHRDRIDEQYF. CDR3 DNA sequence: TGTGCCAGTAGGCCGCACCGGGACAGAATAGACGAGCAGTACTTC.

The V gene is TRBV6-1, the J gene TRBJ1-1; no definite D call. V dropped 5 bases and J dropped 5 bases, with 12 bases sitting between them. The CDR3 extends over 13 amino acids. CDR1 MNHNS and CDR2 SASEGT come from the germline V gene. The CDR3, as DNA: TGTGCCAGCAGTTCCTTACAGAGAACTGAAGCTTTCTTT. It translates to CASSSLQRTEAFF.